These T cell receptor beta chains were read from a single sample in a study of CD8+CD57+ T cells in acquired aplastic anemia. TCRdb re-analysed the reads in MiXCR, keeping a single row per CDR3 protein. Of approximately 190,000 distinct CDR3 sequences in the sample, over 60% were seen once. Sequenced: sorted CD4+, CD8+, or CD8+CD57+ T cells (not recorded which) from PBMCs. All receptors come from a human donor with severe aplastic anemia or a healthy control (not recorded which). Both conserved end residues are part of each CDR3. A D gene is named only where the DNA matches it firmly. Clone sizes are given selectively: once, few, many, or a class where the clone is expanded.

cdr3_aa: CSALSGEETQYF
cdr3_nt: TGCAGCGCCTTGTCAGGAGAAGAGACCCAGTACTTC
clone_size: .
d_call: .
v_call: TRBV29-1
j_call: TRBJ2-5

cdr3_aa: CASSDWGQGAQTQYF
cdr3_nt: TGTGCCAGCAGTGACTGGGGGCAGGGTGCACAGACCCAGTACTTC
clone_size: .
d_call: .
v_call: TRBV2
j_call: TRBJ2-5

cdr3_aa: CDTSTTRWGFEAFF
cdr3_nt: TGTGACACCTCCACAACACGGTGGGGATTTGAAGCTTTCTTT
clone_size: .
d_call: .
v_call: TRBV2
j_call: TRBJ1-1

cdr3_aa: CASSQDRELFF
cdr3_nt: TGTGCCAGCAGCCAGGACAGGGAGCTGTTTTTT
clone_size: many
d_call: .
v_call: TRBV3-1
j_call: TRBJ2-2

cdr3_aa: CASSEYLLRDSGNTIYF
cdr3_nt: TGTGCCAGCAGTGAATATCTCCTCCGGGACAGTGGAAACACCATATATTTT
clone_size: .
d_call: TRBD1
v_call: TRBV25-1
j_call: TRBJ1-3

cdr3_aa: CSARDHSGEQFF
cdr3_nt: TGCAGTGCTAGAGACCATAGCGGGGAGCAGTTCTTC
clone_size: few
d_call: TRBD2
v_call: TRBV20-1
j_call: TRBJ2-1

cdr3_aa: CATSDWDKNTGELFF
cdr3_nt: TGTGCCACCAGTGATTGGGACAAGAACACCGGGGAGCTGTTTTTT
clone_size: .
d_call: .
v_call: TRBV24-1
j_call: TRBJ2-2

cdr3_aa: CASSSALLQSEAFF
cdr3_nt: TGTGCCAGCAGTTCCGCCCTTTTACAGAGTGAAGCTTTCTTT
clone_size: many
d_call: .
v_call: TRBV6-2/TRBV6-3
j_call: TRBJ1-1

cdr3_aa: CASSHSTGVSTDTQYF
cdr3_nt: TGTGCCAGCAGCCATTCCACGGGGGTAAGCACAGATACGCAGTATTTT
clone_size: once
d_call: .
v_call: TRBV9
j_call: TRBJ2-3

cdr3_aa: CASSFTGADTEAFF
cdr3_nt: TGTGCCAGCAGTTTTACAGGGGCGGACACTGAAGCTTTCTTT
clone_size: few
d_call: TRBD1
v_call: TRBV27
j_call: TRBJ1-1

cdr3_aa: CAIKTGWNSPLHF
cdr3_nt: TGTGCCATTAAGACAGGGTGGAATTCACCCCTCCACTTT
clone_size: .
d_call: TRBD1
v_call: TRBV2
j_call: TRBJ1-6

cdr3_aa: CSVASVYNEQFF
cdr3_nt: TGCAGTGTGGCTAGCGTTTACAATGAGCAGTTCTTC
clone_size: .
d_call: .
v_call: TRBV20-1
j_call: TRBJ2-1

cdr3_aa: CASSEGWTGLGYGYTF
cdr3_nt: TGTGCCAGCAGTGAAGGGTGGACAGGGCTGGGCTATGGCTACACCTTC
clone_size: .
d_call: TRBD1
v_call: TRBV10-3
j_call: TRBJ1-2

cdr3_aa: CASSYDLPGELFF
cdr3_nt: TGTGCCAGCAGTTACGACCTCCCCGGGGAGCTGTTTTTT
clone_size: .
d_call: .
v_call: TRBV12-3/TRBV12-4
j_call: TRBJ2-2

cdr3_aa: CASSADRGEQPQHF
cdr3_nt: TGTGCCAGCAGCGCAGACAGGGGGGAACAGCCCCAGCATTTT
clone_size: few
d_call: TRBD1
v_call: TRBV9
j_call: TRBJ1-5

cdr3_aa: CSARDEGADTQYF
cdr3_nt: TGCAGTGCTAGAGATGAGGGGGCAGATACGCAGTATTTT
clone_size: .
d_call: .
v_call: TRBV20-1
j_call: TRBJ2-3

cdr3_aa: CSVGTGPMNTEAFF
cdr3_nt: TGCAGCGTTGGGACAGGGCCCATGAACACTGAAGCTTTCTTT
clone_size: .
d_call: TRBD1
v_call: TRBV29-1
j_call: TRBJ1-1

cdr3_aa: CASSQEMLTMYNEQFF
cdr3_nt: TGTGCCAGCAGCCAAGAAATGCTGACTATGTACAATGAGCAGTTCTTC
clone_size: .
d_call: .
v_call: TRBV5-4
j_call: TRBJ2-1

cdr3_aa: CATSDSPGSGRMSDTQYF
cdr3_nt: TGTGCCACCAGTGATTCCCCCGGGAGCGGGAGGATGTCAGATACGCAGTATTTT
clone_size: .
d_call: TRBD2
v_call: TRBV24-1
j_call: TRBJ2-3

cdr3_aa: CASELAGAYEQYF
cdr3_nt: TGTGCCAGCGAACTAGCGGGGGCCTACGAGCAGTACTTC
clone_size: .
d_call: TRBD2
v_call: TRBV7-3
j_call: TRBJ2-7

cdr3_aa: CAIEDRAYEQYF
cdr3_nt: TGTGCCATCGAGGACAGGGCATACGAGCAGTACTTC
clone_size: .
d_call: TRBD1
v_call: TRBV10-3
j_call: TRBJ2-7

cdr3_aa: CASSSMRGNTEAFF
cdr3_nt: TGCGCCAGCAGCTCGATGAGAGGGAACACTGAAGCTTTCTTT
clone_size: .
d_call: .
v_call: TRBV5-1
j_call: TRBJ1-1

cdr3_aa: CASTTSGQETQYF
cdr3_nt: TGTGCCAGCACTACTAGCGGACAAGAGACCCAGTACTTC
clone_size: few
d_call: TRBD2
v_call: TRBV7-9
j_call: TRBJ2-5

cdr3_aa: CASSPNRRLNEKLFF
cdr3_nt: TGTGCCAGCAGCCCAAACAGGAGACTAAATGAAAAACTGTTTTTT
clone_size: many
d_call: .
v_call: TRBV7-8
j_call: TRBJ1-4

cdr3_aa: CASRGDTQQYF
cdr3_nt: TGTGCCAGTCGAGGGGATACCCAGCAGTACTTC
clone_size: .
d_call: .
v_call: TRBV19
j_call: TRBJ2-7

cdr3_aa: CASSVEWGATISGYTF
cdr3_nt: TGTGCCAGCAGCGTAGAATGGGGGGCGACGATCAGCGGCTACACCTTC
clone_size: .
d_call: .
v_call: TRBV9
j_call: TRBJ1-2

cdr3_aa: CSARKDSHYGYTF
cdr3_nt: TGCAGTGCTAGAAAAGACAGCCACTATGGCTACACCTTC
clone_size: .
d_call: .
v_call: TRBV20-1
j_call: TRBJ1-2

cdr3_aa: CASSPRQVDTQYF
cdr3_nt: TGTGCCAGCAGCCCCAGACAGGTTGATACGCAGTATTTT
clone_size: .
d_call: .
v_call: TRBV7-2
j_call: TRBJ2-3

cdr3_aa: CASSLVGIRGNSPLHF
cdr3_nt: TGTGCCAGCAGCTTAGTTGGGATAAGGGGGAACTCACCCCTCCACTTT
clone_size: .
d_call: .
v_call: TRBV7-3
j_call: TRBJ1-6

cdr3_aa: CASSHLGRTNEKLFF
cdr3_nt: TGTGCCAGCAGCCATTTGGGACGGACTAATGAAAAACTGTTTTTT
clone_size: few
d_call: .
v_call: TRBV7-3
j_call: TRBJ1-4

cdr3_aa: CASSHNGQGWTDTQYF
cdr3_nt: TGTGCCAGCAGCCACAACGGACAGGGTTGGACAGATACGCAGTATTTT
clone_size: many
d_call: TRBD1
v_call: TRBV7-9
j_call: TRBJ2-3

cdr3_aa: CAWWDPGREQYF
cdr3_nt: TGTGCCTGGTGGGATCCTGGGCGGGAGCAGTACTTC
clone_size: many
d_call: .
v_call: TRBV30
j_call: TRBJ2-7

cdr3_aa: CATSGGATDTQYF
cdr3_nt: TGTGCCACTAGCGGGGGGGCCACAGATACGCAGTATTTT
clone_size: few
d_call: TRBD2
v_call: TRBV24-1
j_call: TRBJ2-3